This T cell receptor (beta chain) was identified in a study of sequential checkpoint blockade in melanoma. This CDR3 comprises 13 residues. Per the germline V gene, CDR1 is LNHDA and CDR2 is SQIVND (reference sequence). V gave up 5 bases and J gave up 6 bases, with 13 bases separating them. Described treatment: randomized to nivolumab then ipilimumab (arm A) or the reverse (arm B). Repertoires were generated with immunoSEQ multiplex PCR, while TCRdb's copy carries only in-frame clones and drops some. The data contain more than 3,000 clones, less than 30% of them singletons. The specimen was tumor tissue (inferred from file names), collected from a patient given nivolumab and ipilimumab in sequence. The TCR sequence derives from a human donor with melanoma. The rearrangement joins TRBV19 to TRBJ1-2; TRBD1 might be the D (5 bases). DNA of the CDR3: TGTGCCAGTAGTCGAGGCCAGGGAGATGGCTACACCTTC. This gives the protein CASSRGQGDGYTF.